The sequence of this TCR beta chain was determined in a study of blood T cell repertoires in COVID-19. TCRdb keeps only in-frame clones here, not all; method: immunoSEQ multiplex PCR. The sample lists tens of thousands of clones; around 90% were seen once. The sequence derives from a woman aged 80 or over with active or convalescent COVID-19. The sequenced material came from peripheral blood.

CDR3 DNA: TGTGCCACCAGCAACGAGAGGGCTGACTCTGGAAACACCATATATTTT. This codes for CATSNERADSGNTIYF. The rearrangement uses TRBV15 and TRBJ1-3; D not certain. CDR1 and CDR2 from the germline V gene are LNHNV and YYDKDF (reference sequence). V shed 4 bases and J shed 0 bases, with 13 bases lying between them. The CDR3 sequence is 16 residues long.